This TCR beta chain was sequenced in a study of blood T cell repertoires in COVID-19. About the research overall: Researchers got acute and convalescent COVID-19 samples from the United States, Italy and Spain. Sources were T cells, B-cell-depleted T cells, or PBMCs; the material itself was cDNA or gDNA.

Original processing methods: Reference gene primer amplification in the assay estimated nucleated cell counts. Clones were read by immunoSEQ multiplex PCR, and TCRdb kept only the in-frame ones, dropping some. Clone size and the V and J calls come from that table; the DNA yielded D and trimming. The table records approximately 210,000 clones, about 83% of them present only once. This receptor was obtained from a woman in her 70s with active or convalescent COVID-19. Input material: peripheral blood.

CDR3 amino acids: CASGRTGVTEAFF. The CDR3 DNA sequence: TGTGCCAGCGGTCGGACAGGGGTCACTGAAGCTTTCTTT. J is TRBJ1-1 and V is TRBV6-5; 9 bases align to TRBD1. V lost 8 bases and J lost 4; bases outside the gene matches: 5. Germline V CDR1 and CDR2: MNHEY, SVGAGI. The CDR3 loop spans 13 amino acids.